Shown below are 31 T cell receptor beta chains from a single sample sequenced in a study of shared T cell receptors in the human thymus (dated by TCRdb to about 2021). Libraries were prepared through the immunoSEQ multiplex PCR assay. TCRdb re-hosts the immuneACCESS table, in-frame sequences only. Its copies lack some clones; in the studies checked, an unresolved V gene accounts for under half of them, and the cause for the rest is not known. In all, the sample holds about 660,000 clones, and more than 70% of those were seen once. 0.0094% of the sample belongs to the ten largest clones. The sample was also linked to a second study, of human thymus T cells.

Material for sequencing was thymocytes. The receptors come from a boy in the first two years of life with a congenital heart defect. Donor details come from another sample of the same person, matched by shared clones.

The V and J genes are TRBV14 and TRBJ2-3; D uncertain. The CDR3 has 14 amino acids. CDR1 is SGHDN and CDR2 is FVKESK in the germline V gene. The V end was cut by 1 base, the J end by 5 bases, with 10 bases between. The CDR3 nucleotides are TGTGCCAGCAGCCAAGTATCCCACTTAGATACGCAGTATTTT. Its translation: CASSQVSHLDTQYF. The variable domain in full, completed from reference TRBV14 and TRBJ2-3, reads EAGVTQFPSHSVIEKGQTVTLRCDPISGHDNLYWYRRVMGKEIKFLLHFVKESKQDESGMPNNRFLAERTGGTYSTLKVQPAELEDSGVYFCASSQVSHLDTQYFGPGTRLTVL.

The V call is TRBV19, the J call TRBJ2-1, with 11 bases aligning to TRBD2. Germline-derived CDR1 and CDR2 are LNHDA and SQIVND (reference sequence). The CDR3 contains 15 residues. J was trimmed by 6 bases and V by 5 bases; bases with no gene match: 6. The CDR3 sequence is CASSSRLAGGNEQFF. In DNA form, the CDR3 reads TGTGCCAGTAGTTCTCGGCTAGCGGGGGGCAATGAGCAGTTCTTC.

The chain couples TRBV9 to TRBJ1-1; tentatively, D is TRBD1 (5 bases). Looked up from germline, CDR1 is SGDLS and CDR2 is YYNGEE. Trimming took 1 base from V and 3 from J, leaving 13 bases between them. This CDR3 contains 15 residues. The CDR3 DNA sequence: TGTGCCAGCAGCGTATCAGCAGGGAGGTACACTGAAGCTTTCTTT. Protein sequence: CASSVSAGRYTEAFF.

The rearrangement joins TRBV28 to TRBJ2-7; 7 bases map to TRBD1. The trim removed 6 bases at V and 2 bases at J, leaving 10 bases unmatched. There are 15 residues in the CDR3. Germline V gene sequence: CDR1 MDHEN, CDR2 SYDVKM. The CDR3 sequence is CASSPGQLKTYEQYF. For the CDR3, the DNA is TGTGCCAGCAGCCCGGGACAGCTCAAAACCTACGAGCAGTACTTC.

This clone was seen more than once but under ten times. The V call is TRBV30, the J call TRBJ2-7; a weak D match, TRBD2 (6 bases). Trimming stripped 0 bases from V and 5 bases from J, with 17 bases between. CDR1 and CDR2 (germline): GTSNPN, SVGIG (reference sequence). There are 15 residues in the CDR3. The CDR3 sequence is CAWSVFGGIPHEQYF. The CDR3 nucleotides read TGTGCCTGGAGTGTATTCGGAGGGATTCCCCACGAGCAGTACTTC. Using reference TRBV30 and TRBJ2-7 for the parts outside the CDR3, the full variable domain is SQTIHQWPATLVQPVGSPLSLECTVEGTSNPNLYWYRQAAGRGLQLLFYSVGIGQISSEVPQNLSASRPQDRQFILSSKKLLLSDSGFYLCAWSVFGGIPHEQYFGPGTRLTVT.

For the CDR3, the DNA is TGTGCCAGCAGCTTAGCGCTTTCTGCGGGTTGTCGTACAGATACGCAGTATTTT. It is translated as CASSLALSAGCRTDTQYF. The rearrangement joins TRBV7-2 to TRBJ2-3; TRBD2 is a possible D gene (5 bases). Germline V gives CDR1 SGHTA, CDR2 FQGNSA. This CDR3 contains 18 residues. The V end was cut by 0 bases, the J end by 3 bases, with 19 bases between.

The genes are TRBV11-3 and TRBJ1-1; no firm D call. CDR1 is SGHNT and CDR2 is YENEEA in the germline V gene. The ends were cut back, 3 bases at V and 1 base at J, with 9 bases in the middle. The CDR3 sequence is 14 residues long. Here the CDR3 DNA reads TGTGCCAGCAGCTTGGGCAATTCGAACACTGAAGCTTTCTTT. It specifies CASSLGNSNTEAFF.

The chain links TRBV10-1 to TRBJ2-5; D not certain. Trimming shortened V by 3 bases and J by 5 bases, and 13 bases separated the two germline ends. There are 14 residues in the CDR3. Germline V gives CDR1 WNHNN, CDR2 SYGVQD (reference sequence). This CDR3 is CASSDGRRRETQYF. The CDR3 DNA reads as TGCGCCAGCAGTGATGGGCGCCGCCGGGAGACCCAGTACTTC.

This chain links TRBV2 with TRBJ2-3; 8 bases are shared with TRBD1. Unmatched junction bases numbered 12, after V lost 6 bases and J lost 7 bases. The CDR3 loop spans 15 amino acids. Germline CDR1 is SNHLY and CDR2 is FYNNEI. Here the CDR3 DNA reads TGTGCCAGCAGACCCCAGGGGGCCAGGGCGAATACGCAGTATTTT. Protein sequence: CASRPQGARANTQYF. The full variable domain, completed using reference TRBV2 and TRBJ2-3, is EPEVTQTPSHQVTQMGQEVILRCVPISNHLYFYWYRQILGQKVEFLVSFYNNEISEKSEIFDDQFSVERPDGSNFTLKIRSTKLEDSAMYFCASRPQGARANTQYFGPGTRLTVL.

The chain carries TRBV2 and TRBJ2-4, with 10 nucleotides matching TRBD2. V was pared by 6 bases and J by 0 bases, with 17 bases of the junction left unmatched. CDR3 size: 20 residues. The germline gives CDR1 SNHLY, CDR2 FYNNEI. In DNA form, the CDR3 reads TGTGCCAGCAGACCACAAACTAGCGGGATTAAGATTCTAGCCAAAAACATTCAGTACTTC. Protein product: CASRPQTSGIKILAKNIQYF.

This clone has a single count. V gene TRBV4-1 combines with J gene TRBJ2-1; TRBD2 agrees at 8 bases. Trimming cost V 1 base and J 10 bases; bases outside gene matches: 15. Germline CDR1 and CDR2: MGHRA and YSYEKL. The CDR3 sequence is 17 residues long. CDR3 sequence (DNA): TGCGCCAGCAGCCAAGGCAACGGGGGGGCCCGGGGTTGGGAGCAGTTCTTC. Residues: CASSQGNGGARGWEQFF.

V and J are TRBV12-5 and TRBJ2-1; TRBD2 agrees at 10 bases. The ends lost 0 bases at V and 13 bases at J; junction bases unmatched: 9. The CDR3 totals 15 residues. From germline, CDR1 is LGHNT and CDR2 FRNRAP. CDR3 in amino acids: CASGLVQEAGGDQFF. CDR3 sequence (DNA): TGTGCTAGTGGTTTGGTACAGGAAGCGGGGGGGGACCAGTTCTTC.

The chain combines TRBV28 with TRBJ1-2; 7 nucleotides agree with TRBD1. The CDR3 loop spans 14 amino acids. After removal of 4 bases from V and 6 bases from J, the junction contained 8 bases not matched to a gene. Germline loops: CDR1 MDHEN, CDR2 SYDVKM. This chain's CDR3 is CASSSTTGDHGYTF. For the CDR3, the DNA is TGTGCCAGCAGTTCCACCACAGGGGATCATGGCTACACCTTC.

The chain carries TRBV5-6 and TRBJ1-4, with 8 bases matching TRBD1. The ends lost 4 bases at V and 7 bases at J; junction bases unmatched: 6. Per the germline V gene, CDR1 is SGHDT and CDR2 is YYEEEE. CDR3 length equals 14 residues. CDR3 amino acids: CASSKNRGGEKLFF. Written as DNA, the CDR3 is TGTGCCAGCAGCAAGAACAGGGGGGGTGAAAAACTGTTTTTT.

In DNA form, the CDR3 reads TGTGCCAGCAGCTTGTCCAGCCTTCCCCTCCGGGGTTGGAGTAATGAGCAGTTCTTC. Translation gives CASSLSSLPLRGWSNEQFF. The rearrangement links TRBV5-4 to TRBJ2-1, with D maybe TRBD2 (5 bases). The V and J ends lost 1 base and 7 bases respectively, with 27 bases between them. This CDR3 spans 19 amino acids. Germline assignment: CDR1 SGHNT and CDR2 YYREEE (reference sequence).

Only a few counts were recorded for this clone. V and J are TRBV27 and TRBJ1-3; D is uncertain. With 6 bases removed from V and 0 bases from J, the gap between germline ends came to 9 bases. CDR1 MNHEY and CDR2 SMNVEV come from the germline V gene (reference sequence). This CDR3 is 14 amino acids long. CDR3 region: CASRKTPSGNTIYF. CDR3 coding DNA: TGTGCCAGCAGAAAGACACCCTCTGGAAACACCATATATTTT.

The chain is built from TRBV6-6 and TRBJ2-5; 8 bases align to TRBD1. Germline trimming cut 1 base from V and 3 bases from J; bases unmatched to any gene: 1. CDR3 size: 14 residues. Per the germline V gene, CDR1 is MNHNY and CDR2 is SVGAGI (reference sequence). The CDR3 region is CASSYWGQEETQYF. DNA for the CDR3: TGTGCCAGCAGTTACTGGGGACAGGAAGAGACCCAGTACTTC.

This chain uses TRBV5-6 with TRBJ2-5, with a weak D call TRBD2 (7 bases). Trimming pared 1 base from V and 5 bases from J, leaving 15 bases between. This CDR3 is built from 15 residues. Germline values: CDR1 SGHDT, CDR2 YYEEEE. The CDR3 loop reads CASSLPGGAGETQYF. Written as DNA, the CDR3 is TGTGCCAGCAGCTTGCCGGGGGGCGCCGGGGAGACCCAGTACTTC.

This sequence joins TRBV7-8 and TRBJ2-7; D may be TRBD1 (5 bases). The CDR3 is 14 amino acids. CDR1 is SGHVS, CDR2 FQNEAQ, per germline. Between the trimmed V and J ends, which lost 2 bases and 5 bases, there was a span of 13 bases. CDR3 in DNA: TGTGCCAGCAGCTTAAGTCCAGCAGGGAACGAGCAGTACTTC. Residues: CASSLSPAGNEQYF.

The sample holds a few counts of this clone. The rearrangement uses TRBV7-8 and TRBJ2-1, with 10 bases fitting TRBD2. The junction had 4 bases not matched to a gene; V was cut back by 0 bases and J by 2 bases. This CDR3 has 17 residues. Germline CDR1 is SGHVS and CDR2 is FQNEAQ. The CDR3 region has the DNA TGTGCCAGCAGCTTAGCGCAGCGGGGGGGTCCCTACAATGAGCAGTTCTTC. Its translation is CASSLAQRGGPYNEQFF. The entire variable domain, with the rest obtained from reference TRBV7-8 and TRBJ2-1, is as follows: GAGVSQSPRYKVAKRGQDVALRCDPISGHVSLFWYQQALGQGPEFLTYFQNEAQLDKSGLPSDRFFAERPEGSVSTLKIQRTQQEDSAVYLCASSLAQRGGPYNEQFFGPGTRLTVL.

This clone was detected a few times. In nucleotides, the CDR3 is TGTGCCAGCAGTCACCGACAGACCAATGAAAAACTGTTTTTT. Translation gives CASSHRQTNEKLFF. The chain recombines TRBV6-6 with TRBJ1-4; the D gene is possibly TRBD1 (5 bases). Trimming left V 5 bases short and J 5 bases short, with 12 bases between. CDR3 size: 14 residues. Germline V gives CDR1 MNHNY, CDR2 SVGAGI (reference sequence).

This chain connects TRBV7-9 to TRBJ2-3; D remains ambiguous. Germline CDR1 reads SEHNR; CDR2 reads FQNEAQ (reference sequence). V was shortened by 3 bases and J by 4 bases, with 14 bases between the two germline ends. The length of the CDR3 is 15 residues. The CDR3 region has the DNA TGTGCCAGCAGCTTTATTGAGCCCGCGGCAGATACGCAGTATTTT. Amino acids: CASSFIEPAADTQYF. Based on the CDR3 plus reference TRBV7-9 and TRBJ2-3, the full variable domain is DTGVSQNPRHKITKRGQNVTFRCDPISEHNRLYWYRQTLGQGPEFLTYFQNEAQLEKSRLLSDRFSAERPKGSFSTLEIQRTEQGDSAMYLCASSFIEPAADTQYFGPGTRLTVL.

The chain employs TRBV27 and TRBJ2-1; 7 bases fit TRBD2. Looked up from germline, CDR1 is MNHEY and CDR2 is SMNVEV (reference sequence). The V segment lost 4 bases and the J segment 6 bases; nucleotides outside the gene matches: 21. The CDR3 is made up of 19 amino acids. CDR3 nucleotide sequence: TGTGCCAGCAGTTCCCGGGGAGGGATAAGCGGTCCCTGCTGCAATGAGCAGTTCTTC. Translated, it gives CASSSRGGISGPCCNEQFF.

The rearrangement uses TRBV7-8 and TRBJ2-3, with 7 bases that match TRBD2. Germline lookup yields CDR1 SGHVS and CDR2 FQNEAQ. Unmatched junction bases numbered 11, after V lost 6 bases and J lost 2 bases. The CDR3 length is 16 residues. CDR3 residues: CASRQDAGRTTDTQYF. The DNA for the CDR3 is TGTGCCAGCAGACAAGATGCCGGGAGGACCACAGATACGCAGTATTTT.

This chain links TRBV7-7 with TRBJ1-1; D is unclear. Trimming removed 0 bases from V and 8 bases from J, with 10 bases in between. This CDR3 comprises 13 residues. The germline gives CDR1 SSHAT, CDR2 FNYEAQ (reference sequence). CDR3 amino acids: CASSLAKGGEAFF. The CDR3 DNA sequence: TGTGCCAGCAGCTTAGCGAAAGGAGGAGAAGCTTTCTTT.

The V and J genes are TRBV2 and TRBJ2-7; 8 bases are shared with TRBD1. The CDR3 runs 18 residues. Germline loops: CDR1 SNHLY, CDR2 FYNNEI. J gave up 3 bases and V 2 bases, and 15 bases lay outside the gene matches. CDR3 loop: CASSERAGGYAAVYEQYF. The CDR3 nucleotides read TGTGCCAGCAGTGAACGGGCAGGGGGCTACGCCGCCGTCTACGAGCAGTACTTC.

CDR3 sequence (DNA): TGTGCCAGCAGCCAAGATCTAAGGACAGGGGACTATGGCTACACCTTC. Its translation is CASSQDLRTGDYGYTF. The rearrangement uses TRBV14 and TRBJ1-2; 9 positions match TRBD1. Germline V CDR1 and CDR2: SGHDN, FVKESK. The CDR3 has 16 residues. V lost 0 bases and J lost 3; bases outside the gene matches: 5.

V and J are TRBV7-9 and TRBJ2-7; unclear D gene. Germline loops: CDR1 SEHNR, CDR2 FQNEAQ (reference sequence). The germline V and J ends were trimmed by 4 bases and 2 bases, with 12 bases remaining between them. The CDR3 loop spans 14 amino acids. The CDR3 region is CASSSRMIPYEQYF. Here the CDR3 DNA reads TGTGCCAGCAGCTCCAGGATGATCCCCTACGAGCAGTACTTC. The entire variable domain, with the rest obtained from reference TRBV7-9 and TRBJ2-7, is as follows: DTGVSQNPRHKITKRGQNVTFRCDPISEHNRLYWYRQTLGQGPEFLTYFQNEAQLEKSRLLSDRFSAERPKGSFSTLEIQRTEQGDSAMYLCASSSRMIPYEQYFGPGTRLTVT.

The chain carries TRBV5-4 and TRBJ2-7, with 7 bases identical to TRBD2. J was trimmed by 7 bases and V by 0 bases; bases with no gene match: 7. Germline CDR1 reads SGHNT; CDR2 reads YYREEE (reference sequence). The CDR3 is 14 amino acids. The chain's CDR3 is CASSLGGGGREQYF. CDR3 sequence (DNA): TGTGCCAGCAGCTTGGGGGGGGGAGGCCGTGAGCAGTACTTC.

V gene TRBV4-3 combines with J gene TRBJ2-7; the match to TRBD1 covers 7 bases. V shed 2 bases, J shed 1 base, and the junction held 5 bases outside the gene matches. CDR3 length equals 15 residues. Germline loops: CDR1 LGHNA, CDR2 YSLEER. CDR3 nucleotides: TGCGCCAGCAGCCAACTCCAGGGGGATTCCTACGAGCAGTACTTC. This sequence encodes CASSQLQGDSYEQYF.

The V call is TRBV13, the J call TRBJ2-5; TRBD2 aligns across 7 bases. Germline V gene lookup returns CDR1 PRHDT and CDR2 FYEKMQ (reference sequence). The CDR3 consists of 13 residues. V lost 5 bases, J lost 5 bases, and 5 bases stayed unmatched. In DNA, the CDR3 is TGTGCCAGCAGCCTAGTGGGGGGGGAGACCCAGTACTTC. Its protein is CASSLVGGETQYF.